The 22 T cell receptor beta chains below were found in one sample sequenced in a study of Ad26.COV2.S vaccination and SARS-CoV-2 variants (dated by TCRdb to about 2021). Libraries were constructed by the immunoSEQ multiplex PCR assay. The immuneACCESS repertoire file appears here via TCRdb, limited to in-frame rearrangements. These files lack a portion of the clones; in checked studies, under half of the deficit traces to unresolved V genes, and the cause of the others is not known. The sample has hundreds of thousands of clones on record, 89% of them singletons. The top ten hold 1.5% of the sample. This specimen's treatment or condition label, per the study, means: approximately 18 received Ad26.COV2.S at low or high dose, single or two shots; roughly five received placebo; per-sample allocation not given. Repertoires of vaccine and placebo recipients were sequenced from samples taken on day 63 after the first injection.

The starting material was peripheral blood, obtained in a trial of Ad26.COV2.S vaccine versus placebo. The receptors come from a person aged 18-60 years who received the Ad26.COV2.S COVID-19 vaccine or a placebo.

The chain couples TRBV3-1 (or the pseudogene TRBV3-2) to TRBJ1-3; D call uncertain. This CDR3 comprises 16 residues. V lost 1 base to trimming and J lost 7 bases, with 17 bases between them. Germline V gives CDR1 LGHDT, CDR2 YNNKEL (reference sequence). CDR3 protein: CASSQGEIEGWNTIYF. The CDR3 bases are TGTGCCAGCAGCCAAGGGGAAATTGAAGGTTGGAACACCATATATTTT.

The chain carries TRBV19 and TRBJ2-5; D not certain. Germline-derived CDR1 and CDR2 are LNHDA and SQIVND (reference sequence). The CDR3 sequence is 14 residues long. The V end lost 3 bases, the J end lost 1 base, and 9 bases lay between the germline ends. The CDR3 DNA reads as TGTGCCAGTAGTATGGTCCCAAGCCAAGAGACCCAGTACTTC. Encoded protein: CASSMVPSQETQYF.

The chain couples TRBV3-1 (or the pseudogene TRBV3-2) to TRBJ2-7, with D maybe TRBD1 (5 bases). V gave up 3 bases and J gave up 4 bases, with 16 bases separating them. Looked up from germline, CDR1 is LGHDT and CDR2 is YNNKEL (reference sequence). The length of the CDR3 is 15 residues. CDR3 nucleotides: TGTGCCAGCAGCCATAGTCAGACAGCTCGGTACGAGCAGTACTTC. Its protein is CASSHSQTARYEQYF.

V gene TRBV7-8 combines with J gene TRBJ2-7; 7 nucleotides line up with TRBD1. Trimming took 5 bases from V and 2 from J; bases not matched to a gene: 6. Germline V gives CDR1 SGHVS, CDR2 FQNEAQ. CDR3 length equals 14 residues. The CDR3 protein is CASSPKTGPYEQYF. CDR3 nucleotides: TGTGCCAGCAGCCCGAAGACAGGGCCCTACGAGCAGTACTTC.

This clone was picked up one time. The genes are TRBV20-1 and TRBJ2-7, with D possibly matching TRBD2 (6 bases). CDR3 length: 11 amino acids. Germline V gives CDR1 DFQATT, CDR2 SNEGSKA (reference sequence). The V gene lost 2 bases and the J gene lost 8 bases, with 10 bases spanning the gap. CDR3 bases: TGCAGTGCTAGAATACTAGCTAAGCAGTACTTC. Encoded protein: CSARILAKQYF.

The J gene is TRBJ1-1, the V gene TRBV7-9; D uncertain. The V gene lost 4 bases and the J gene lost 3 bases, with 12 bases spanning the gap. From germline, CDR1 is SEHNR and CDR2 FQNEAQ (reference sequence). There are 14 residues in the CDR3. This CDR3 is CASSSDGEYTEAFF. The CDR3 DNA reads TGTGCCAGCAGCTCAGACGGGGAATACACTGAAGCTTTCTTT.

The chain employs TRBV11-2 and TRBJ1-1; the D is unclear. The CDR3 sequence is 15 residues long. With 4 bases removed from V and 6 bases from J, the gap between germline ends came to 18 bases. Per germline, CDR1 SGHAT and CDR2 FQNNGV. The DNA of the CDR3 is TGTGCCAGCAGCTCGGGGTTAACTGGGTCACCTGAAGCTTTCTTT. Translating gives CASSSGLTGSPEAFF.

This chain joins TRBV7-2 and TRBJ2-3, with no clear D. Trimming shortened V by 4 bases and J by 0 bases, and 8 bases separated the two germline ends. Germline V gene data show CDR1 as SGHTA and CDR2 as FQGNSA. This CDR3 comprises 14 residues. CDR3 region: CASSSAISTDTQYF. CDR3 in DNA: TGTGCCAGCAGCTCAGCGATCAGCACAGATACGCAGTATTTT. Complete variable domain (other parts from reference TRBV7-2 and TRBJ2-3): GAGVSQSPSNKVTEKGKDVELRCDPISGHTALYWYRQSLGQGLEFLIYFQGNSAPDKSGLPSDRFSAERTGGSVSTLTIQRTQQEDSAVYLCASSSAISTDTQYFGPGTRLTVL.

The rearrangement links TRBV5-1 to TRBJ2-3; D unresolved. Germline V gives CDR1 SGHRS, CDR2 YFSETQ. The ends were cut back, 4 bases at V and 0 bases at J, with 12 bases in the middle. The CDR3 consists of 15 residues. CDR3 region: CASSHRPVSTDTQYF. The CDR3 region has the DNA TGCGCCAGCAGCCATAGGCCGGTTAGCACAGATACGCAGTATTTT.

The chain employs TRBV6-2 or TRBV6-3 and TRBJ1-1; 8 bases line up with TRBD1. Looked up from germline, CDR1 is MNHEY and CDR2 is SVGEGT. The CDR3 is 15 residues long. V gave up 3 bases and J gave up 8 bases; unmatched junction bases: 11. CDR3 residues: CASSYGGQALGEAFF. For the CDR3, the DNA is TGTGCCAGCAGTTATGGGGGACAGGCCTTAGGAGAAGCTTTCTTT.

The CDR3 nucleotides are TGTGCCTGGAGTGGGCGGGACAGGGGCTATGGCTACACCTTC. Its protein is CAWSGRDRGYGYTF. This chain joins TRBV30 and TRBJ1-2; the match to TRBD1 covers 10 bases. The CDR3 runs 14 residues. The V gene end was trimmed by 1 base and the J gene end by 4 bases; junction bases not matched to a gene: 3. The V gene's germline CDR1 is GTSNPN and CDR2 SVGIG (reference sequence).

Only one count was recorded for this clone. The rearrangement links TRBV9 to TRBJ2-5; a weak D match, TRBD2 (6 bases). V dropped 3 bases and J dropped 4 bases, with 25 bases sitting between them. The CDR3 spans 18 residues. Germline CDR1 is SGDLS and CDR2 is YYNGEE. The CDR3 region is CASSAFDGGALSPETQYF. CDR3 in DNA: TGTGCCAGCAGCGCCTTTGATGGCGGGGCGCTTTCTCCAGAGACCCAGTACTTC.

The J gene is TRBJ1-4, the V gene TRBV2, with D perhaps TRBD1 (5 bases). CDR1 and CDR2 (germline): SNHLY, FYNNEI. The V and J ends lost 4 bases and 7 bases respectively, with 10 bases between them. The CDR3 consists of 13 residues. CDR3 amino acids: CASSGGEGEKLFF. The CDR3 bases are TGTGCCAGCAGTGGAGGGGAGGGTGAAAAACTGTTTTTT.

This clone has just one count. The rearrangement links TRBV19 to TRBJ1-1; no clear D. The V end lost 2 bases, the J end lost 0 bases, and 7 bases lay between the germline ends. The CDR3 covers 14 residues. Germline V lookup: CDR1 LNHDA, CDR2 SQIVND (reference sequence). CDR3 sequence (DNA): TGTGCCAGTAGTATACAGGCGATGAACACTGAAGCTTTCTTT. It encodes CASSIQAMNTEAFF.

The J gene is TRBJ2-5, the V gene TRBV5-4; TRBD2 matches 12 bases. This CDR3 comprises 16 residues. Trimming cost V 4 bases and J 5 bases; bases outside gene matches: 9. Germline loops: CDR1 SGHNT, CDR2 YYREEE (reference sequence). CDR3 nucleotide sequence: TGTGCCAGCAGCCGAACGACTAGCGGGAGCGGGGAGACCCAGTACTTC. Protein: CASSRTTSGSGETQYF.

The chain links TRBV11-2 to TRBJ2-5; TRBD2 is a possible D gene (6 bases). Germline values: CDR1 SGHAT, CDR2 FQNNGV. With 3 bases removed from V and 5 bases from J, the gap between germline ends came to 13 bases. The CDR3 contains 14 residues. The CDR3 bases are TGTGCCAGCAGCTTGGGGACTGAGGTGGAGACCCAGTACTTC. This encodes CASSLGTEVETQYF.

The CDR3, as DNA: TGTGCCAGCAGCCGGGTGGGTATGGAAGCTTTCTTT. Translated: CASSRVGMEAFF. The rearrangement links TRBV3-1 (or the pseudogene TRBV3-2) to TRBJ1-1; D gene ambiguous. The CDR3 is 12 amino acids. The V end lost 4 bases, the J end lost 8 bases, and 11 bases lay between the germline ends. Germline V gives CDR1 LGHDT, CDR2 YNNKEL (reference sequence).

Here the CDR3 DNA reads TGTGCCTGGAGTGCCCCCTCACTGAGAGGAGGGCCGCAGTACTTC. It codes for CAWSAPSLRGGPQYF. The rearrangement links TRBV30 to TRBJ2-7; a possible D gene is TRBD2 (6 bases). Germline lookup yields CDR1 GTSNPN and CDR2 SVGIG (reference sequence). V was pared by 1 base and J by 9 bases, with 22 bases between. This CDR3 comprises 15 residues.

The chain carries TRBV6-2 or TRBV6-3 and TRBJ2-1; D remains ambiguous. From germline, CDR1 is MNHEY and CDR2 SVGEGT. The CDR3 runs to 14 residues. V was cut by 5 bases and J by 0 bases, with 8 bases left in between. CDR3 DNA sequence: TGTGCCAGCAGTCGGGTGGACTCCTACAATGAGCAGTTCTTC. This sequence encodes CASSRVDSYNEQFF.

The rearrangement uses TRBV7-8 and TRBJ2-5; D call uncertain. The CDR3 length is 15 residues. The germline V gene encodes CDR1 SGHVS and CDR2 FQNEAQ. The ends were cut back, 7 bases at V and 3 bases at J, with 18 bases in the middle. The CDR3 loop reads CASTPRFGVEETQYF. The DNA of the CDR3 is TGTGCCAGCACCCCCCGGTTTGGGGTAGAAGAGACCCAGTACTTC.

The chain recombines TRBV6-5 with TRBJ2-1; 7 positions match TRBD2. The germline V gene has CDR1 MNHEY and CDR2 SVGAGI. J was trimmed by 1 base and V by 6 bases; bases with no gene match: 3. This CDR3 has 14 amino acids. In nucleotides, the CDR3 is TGTGCCAGCAGAAGAGCGGGATCCTACAATGAGCAGTTCTTC. Amino acids: CASRRAGSYNEQFF.

V usage is TRBV5-4 and J usage is TRBJ1-3, with D unclear. Trimming took 0 bases from V and 0 from J, leaving 7 bases between them. This CDR3 has 15 amino acids. Per germline, CDR1 SGHNT and CDR2 YYREEE (reference sequence). The CDR3 sequence is CASSLDLSSGNTIYF. CDR3 nucleotides: TGTGCCAGCAGCTTGGATCTGAGCTCTGGAAACACCATATATTTT. Full variable domain (missing parts from reference TRBV5-4 and TRBJ1-3): ETGVTQSPTHLIKTRGQQVTLRCSSQSGHNTVSWYQQALGQGPQFIFQYYREEENGRGNFPPRFSGLQFPNYSSELNVNALELDDSALYLCASSLDLSSGNTIYFGEGSWLTVV.